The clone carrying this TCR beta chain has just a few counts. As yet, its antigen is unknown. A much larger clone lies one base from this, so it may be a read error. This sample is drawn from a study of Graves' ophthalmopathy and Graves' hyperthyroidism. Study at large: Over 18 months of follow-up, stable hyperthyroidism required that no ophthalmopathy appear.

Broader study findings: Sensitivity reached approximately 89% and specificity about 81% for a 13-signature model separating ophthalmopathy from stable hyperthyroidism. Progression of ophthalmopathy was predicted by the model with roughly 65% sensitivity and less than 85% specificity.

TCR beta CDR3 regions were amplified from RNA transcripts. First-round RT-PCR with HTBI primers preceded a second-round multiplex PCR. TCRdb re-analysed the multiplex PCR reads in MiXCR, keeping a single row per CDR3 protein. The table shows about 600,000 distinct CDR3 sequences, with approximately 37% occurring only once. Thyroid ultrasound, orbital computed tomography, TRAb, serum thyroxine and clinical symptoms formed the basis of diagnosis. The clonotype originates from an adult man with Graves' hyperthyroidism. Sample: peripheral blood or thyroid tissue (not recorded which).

The CDR3 here is CASSFINQPQHF. The CDR3, as DNA: TGTGCCAGCAGTTTTATCAATCAGCCCCAGCATTTT. This rearrangement joins TRBV12-3 or TRBV12-4 to TRBJ1-5; no clear D. Deletions cut 3 bases from V and 3 bases from J, with 3 bases between. This CDR3 spans 12 amino acids.